This record looks at one TCR beta chain sequence and its context. Its antigen is unidentified. PCR employed 60 Vbeta and 13 Jbeta primers. Original methodology: Later, roughly 86 million unique TCR beta chains were counted in an analysis, and approximately 9.9 million of them were shared. This table comes from immunoSEQ multiplex PCR, and its TCRdb copy is limited to in-frame clones, with some not included. The DNA was the basis for D and trimming; V, J and clone size are from that table. Of about 150,000 clones in the sample, approximately 72% were seen once. V gave up 2 bases and J gave up 2 bases; unmatched junction bases: 7. This CDR3 has 18 residues. Per the germline V gene, CDR1 is SGDLS and CDR2 is YYNGEE. The sample is drawn from a study of cytomegalovirus exposure and HLA in healthy donors. Looking at the study overall: Unique TCR beta sequences numbering approximately 100 million came from around 180 million T cells in an earlier analysis.

Study-wide findings and caveats: Of the V segments, some could not be distinguished, including TRBV6-2 and TRBV6-3, and were excluded. In a later analysis, TCR beta V- and J-gene trimming showed a link to a missense DCLRE1C variant.

The rearrangement uses TRBV9 and TRBJ2-2, with TRBD2 matching over 12 bases. Sequencing used PBMCs. This sequence was found in a man in his late teens or twenties in good health and CMV-seronegative. CDR3: CASSVTSGGIFNTGELFF. CDR3 sequence (DNA): TGTGCCAGCAGCGTCACTAGCGGGGGGATTTTCAACACCGGGGAGCTGTTTTTT.